The 18 T cell receptor beta chains below come from one sample, sequenced in a study of immune evolution from preneoplasia to lung adenocarcinoma. Method: immunoSEQ multiplex PCR; TCRdb's copy keeps in-frame clones and lacks some. The data contain 9,000 to 10,000 clones, about 80% of them singletons. The sample taken for sequencing was FFPE minimally invasive lung adenocarcinoma tissue. The receptors were sampled from a person between 65 and 79 years old with lung adenocarcinoma. Some clones in this sample may be carry-over from other donors' samples.

The chain links TRBV5-1 to TRBJ2-3, with unresolved D. Germline CDR1 reads SGHRS; CDR2 reads YFSETQ. This CDR3 contains 15 residues. Trimming removed 6 bases at V and 4 bases at J, with 18 bases between. The CDR3 region is CASTSSGFEADTQYF. The CDR3 DNA reads TGCGCCAGCACGAGTTCGGGTTTCGAGGCAGATACGCAGTATTTT. The full variable domain, its missing parts supplied by reference TRBV5-1 and TRBJ2-3, is KAGVTQTPRYLIKTRGQQVTLSCSPISGHRSVSWYQQTPGQGLQFLFEYFSETQRNKGNFPGRFSGRQFSNSRSEMNVSTLELGDSALYLCASTSSGFEADTQYFGPGTRLTVL.

This sequence joins TRBV11-2 and TRBJ1-1; D uncertain. The V gene lost 0 bases and the J gene lost 6 bases, with 8 bases spanning the gap. This CDR3 contains 13 residues. The germline CDR1 and CDR2 sequences are SGHAT and FQNNGV. CDR3 bases: TGTGCCAGCAGCTTAGATGAGCACGCTGAAGCTTTCTTT. As protein: CASSLDEHAEAFF.

V usage is TRBV13 and J usage is TRBJ2-1; TRBD2 matches at 10 bases. Trimming at V came to 5 bases and at J to 0 bases, leaving 7 bases not matched to a gene. Per the germline V gene, CDR1 is PRHDT and CDR2 is FYEKMQ (reference sequence). The CDR3 contains 17 residues. CDR3 region: CASSPGLAVFSYNEQFF. For the CDR3, the DNA is TGTGCCAGCAGCCCCGGACTAGCGGTGTTCTCCTACAATGAGCAGTTCTTC.

This clone appeared a few times. The chain recombines TRBV19 with TRBJ2-2; D unresolved. This CDR3 comprises 18 residues. Germline CDR1 is LNHDA and CDR2 is SQIVND (reference sequence). Trimming removed 3 bases at V and 9 bases at J, with 26 bases between. For the CDR3, the DNA is TGTGCCAGTAGTATGAGGTCCATCGAAGCGCTTGAATCGTGGGAGCTGTTTTTT. Its protein product is CASSMRSIEALESWELFF.

V usage is TRBV5-1 and J usage is TRBJ1-1; D is uncertain. The CDR3 has 13 residues. V lost 5 bases and J lost 2, with 10 bases in between. Germline V CDR1 and CDR2: SGHRS, YFSETQ. CDR3 DNA: TGCGCCAGCAGTTCACAGCCTAACACTGAAGCTTTCTTT. It yields the protein CASSSQPNTEAFF. The whole variable domain, remainder taken from reference TRBV5-1 and TRBJ1-1, is KAGVTQTPRYLIKTRGQQVTLSCSPISGHRSVSWYQQTPGQGLQFLFEYFSETQRNKGNFPGRFSGRQFSNSRSEMNVSTLELGDSALYLCASSSQPNTEAFFGQGTRLTVV.

This clone is termed large (0.1 to 1%). V and J are TRBV4-1 and TRBJ2-3; TRBD2 matches at 9 bases. V lost 4 bases and J lost 6; bases outside the gene matches: 11. Germline V gene lookup returns CDR1 MGHRA and CDR2 YSYEKL. The CDR3 consists of 16 residues. The CDR3 region is CASSRIAGVKGDTQYF. In DNA, the CDR3 is TGCGCCAGCAGCCGTATAGCGGGGGTTAAAGGGGATACGCAGTATTTT.

In its sample, this clone was seen once. J is TRBJ1-4 and V is TRBV7-2; D remains ambiguous. CDR3 length: 15 residues. From germline, CDR1 is SGHTA and CDR2 FQGNSA. V was cut by 5 bases and J by 3 bases, with 13 bases left in between. The CDR3 DNA follows: TGTGCCAGCAGCCCCTTCCCGAGCGCTAATGAAAAACTGTTTTTT. Translation: CASSPFPSANEKLFF. The full variable domain, in which reference TRBV7-2 and TRBJ1-4 provide the parts outside the CDR3, is GAGVSQSPSNKVTEKGKDVELRCDPISGHTALYWYRQSLGQGLEFLIYFQGNSAPDKSGLPSDRFSAERTGGSVSTLTIQRTQQEDSAVYLCASSPFPSANEKLFFGSGTQLSVL.

The chain couples TRBV28 to TRBJ1-4; D is perhaps TRBD1 (6 bases). V dropped 7 bases and J dropped 4 bases, with 13 bases sitting between them. CDR3 length equals 14 residues. Germline CDR1 MDHEN, CDR2 SYDVKM. The CDR3 region is CASNPRGLNEKLFF. The CDR3 DNA reads TGTGCCAGCAATCCTCGGGGGCTTAATGAAAAACTGTTTTTT.

V usage is TRBV11-3 and J usage is TRBJ2-3; TRBD2 might be the D (7 bases). The CDR3 covers 14 residues. From germline, CDR1 is SGHNT and CDR2 YENEEA. V was cut by 5 bases and J by 4 bases, with 13 bases left in between. The CDR3 spells CASSRGGGADTQYF. For the CDR3, the DNA is TGTGCCAGCAGCAGGGGCGGGGGCGCAGATACGCAGTATTTT. The variable domain in full, completed from reference TRBV11-3 and TRBJ2-3, reads EAGVVQSPRYKIIEKKQPVAFWCNPISGHNTLYWYLQNLGQGPELLIRYENEEAVDDSQLPKDRFSAERLKGVDSTLKIQPAELGDSAVYLCASSRGGGADTQYFGPGTRLTVL.

This chain links TRBV7-9 with TRBJ2-3; D is possibly TRBD2 (6 bases). From germline, CDR1 is SEHNR and CDR2 FQNEAQ (reference sequence). V was trimmed by 2 bases and J by 5 bases, leaving 11 bases between them. This CDR3 is built from 14 residues. This chain's CDR3 is CASSLSEGVDTQYF. The CDR3, as DNA: TGTGCCAGCAGCTTATCGGAGGGCGTAGATACGCAGTATTTT.

V and J are TRBV6-6 and TRBJ1-3; D remains ambiguous. CDR3 length equals 13 residues. Trimming removed 0 bases at V and 4 bases at J, with 4 bases between. Germline assignment: CDR1 MNHNY and CDR2 SVGAGI (reference sequence). CDR3 bases: TGTGCCAGCAGTTACTCAGAAGGAAACACCATATATTTT. It is translated as CASSYSEGNTIYF.

This clone was seen only a few times. This rearrangement joins TRBV6-4 to TRBJ2-1; D gene unclear. Trimming pared 6 bases from V and 7 bases from J, leaving 10 bases between. Germline lookup yields CDR1 MRHNA and CDR2 SNTAGT. This CDR3 region has 12 residues. The CDR3 sequence: CASSPFGNEQFF. CDR3 DNA sequence: TGTGCCAGCAGCCCATTTGGGAATGAGCAGTTCTTC.

The chain carries TRBV5-4 and TRBJ2-7; 8 nucleotides match TRBD1. This CDR3 region has 15 residues. The V gene's germline CDR1 is SGHNT and CDR2 YYREEE (reference sequence). V was pared by 3 bases and J by 3 bases, with 8 bases of the junction left unmatched. The CDR3, as DNA: TGTGCCAGCAGCTCGGGACAGGAAACAAACTACGAGCAGTACTTC. Its translation is CASSSGQETNYEQYF.

This clone has just a few counts. This chain connects TRBV7-8 to TRBJ2-3, with D possibly called TRBD1 or TRBD2 (5 bases each). CDR1 is SGHVS and CDR2 is FQNEAQ in the germline V gene. The CDR3 spans 16 residues. V lost 4 bases and J 0 bases, leaving 14 bases between the germline ends. Here the CDR3 reads CASSWGGRGSTDTQYF. Here the CDR3 DNA reads TGTGCCAGCAGCTGGGGCGGACGCGGGAGCACAGATACGCAGTATTTT.

The rearrangement joins TRBV30 to TRBJ1-2, with D possibly being TRBD1 (6 bases). The germline V and J ends were trimmed by 5 bases and 0 bases, with 10 bases remaining between them. The CDR3 totals 13 residues. Germline lookup yields CDR1 GTSNPN and CDR2 SVGIG (reference sequence). In nucleotides, the CDR3 is TGTGCCTGGGGGGGGCCAGCTAACTATGGCTACACCTTC. The encoded protein is CAWGGPANYGYTF.

The V and J genes are TRBV29-1 and TRBJ2-7, with 8 bases lining up with TRBD2. The CDR3 sequence is 15 residues long. CDR1 is SQVTM, CDR2 ANQGSEA, per germline. V gave up 7 bases and J gave up 2 bases; unmatched junction bases: 13. CDR3 loop: CSAVMAGGGTYEQYF. CDR3 DNA sequence: TGCAGCGCTGTTATGGCGGGAGGAGGGACCTACGAGCAGTACTTC.

V is TRBV6-4 and J is TRBJ2-3; D uncertain. The CDR3 totals 13 residues. CDR1 and CDR2 from the germline V gene are MRHNA and SNTAGT. V lost 10 bases and J 0 bases, leaving 11 bases between the germline ends. The CDR3 spells CATALGSTDTQYF. In DNA form, the CDR3 reads TGTGCCACCGCACTCGGGAGCACAGATACGCAGTATTTT.

The chain employs TRBV29-1 and TRBJ2-5; 7 nucleotides match TRBD2. This CDR3 comprises 14 residues. CDR1 and CDR2 from the germline V gene are SQVTM and ANQGSEA. J gave up 5 bases and V 0 bases, and 6 bases lay outside the gene matches. CDR3 amino acids: CSVEEGGGGETQYF. CDR3 in DNA: TGCAGCGTTGAAGAGGGCGGGGGAGGCGAGACCCAGTACTTC.